The source of this T cell receptor beta chain is a study of molecular identifiers for immune sequencing clone quantification (dated by TCRdb to about 2018). Study-wide context: For a replicate experiment, RNA from approximately 20,000 or 98,000 naive CD8 T cells was divided into five aliquots, and four of the five aliquots were sequenced. CD8 T cells were used in a methods study to benchmark molecular-identifier clustering-based TCR repertoire sequencing (MIDCIRS) and TCR RNA copy counting. Findings and caveats that apply to the study as a whole: In CMV-specific effector cells, clones with more than 20 RNA copies accounted for over 97% of molecules, whereas in naive cells such clones accounted for under 1%. The naive libraries included spiked-in Jurkat TCR RNA (about nine copies' worth), and this Jurkat TCR RNA is not part of the donor repertoire. About 2.9 recovered TCR RNA copies per cell were obtained by modeling, versus about ten by digital PCR, implying a capture efficiency of 30% to 35%. Highly expanded clone sizes could be underestimated if identical TCR molecules share a barcode. When barcode sub-clustering was left out, chimeric consensus sequences inflated TCR diversity, with chimeras reaching as high as 47%. Spiked-in Jurkat TCR RNA equivalent to a single cell was reported to be detectable even among 800,000 to 1,000,000 naive CD8 T cells.

V trim: 5 bases; J trim: 6 bases; unmatched bases: 11. Measured from the cysteine to the phenylalanine, the CDR3 is 15 residues long. The CDR3 DNA has 45 bases and is translated from base 1. CDR1 is given as SGHVS and CDR2 as FNYEAQ, both from the germline V gene. Libraries came from PCR. This sample was sequenced with a NextSeq 500. Bulk TCR libraries were made following a previously described method, with the TCR primers given in Table S5. Total RNA was purified with the Qiagen AllPrep DNA/RNA kit. Reads from multiple sequencing runs of the same library were pooled before analysis. Turning to the authors' computational methods: Only reads with exact TCR constant sequence were kept, trimmed to 150 nt, and grouped by their 12-nt molecular barcodes. Within each barcode group, reads were sub-clustered at a 15% Levenshtein threshold, and quality-weighted consensus sequences were built per RNA molecule. Non-functional sequences were filtered out, along with any lower-count sequence sitting one edit away from another sequence. On the basis of fitting two negative binomial distributions, barcode sub-clusters with fewer than 20% of the maximum read count were discarded. The public reads were run again by TCRdb, first through fastp at Q25 and then through MiXCR, and only productive beta chains were kept. For every CDR3 protein sequence, its rows merge into one entry that carries the most common genes and DNA. None of the V and J calls come from the authors' own analysis; TCRdb made them. For this sample the table gives approximately 320,000 distinct CDR3 sequences, of which roughly 24% were detected only once. The ten largest clones represent roughly 0.7% of the sample.

Libraries of naive CD8 T cells were built from anywhere between about 17,000 and 1,000,000 sorted cells, with 10%, 30% or 50% of the purified RNA used. Naive CD8 T cells were FACS-sorted as CD8+CD4-CCR7+CD45RA+ on a BD FACSAria II into RLT Plus buffer. Roughly ten TCR copies' worth of Jurkat RNA were spiked into roughly 18,000-1,000,000 naive CD8 T cell samples to test detection sensitivity. Enrichment of CD8 T cells was performed with RosetteSep CD8+ T Cell Enrichment Cocktail and Ficoll-Paque, after which ACK red cell lysis was carried out. Details on this clonotype: Its cognate antigen has yet to be identified. One base away there is no much larger clone; base qualities are not given.

Recombination linked TRBV7-6 to TRBJ2-7; 9 nucleotides in the junction match TRBD2. Material for sequencing was naive CD8+ T cells from blood, with Jurkat cell RNA spiked in. The sample's cell subset or site, from its label and the paper: FACS-sorted CD8+CD4-CCR7+CD45RA+ naive T cells. The TCR sequence derives from a human donor in good health. Some libraries in this study had Jurkat cell RNA spiked in. Here is the DNA: TGTGCCAGCAGCACCTTAGCGGGAGTGCCGCGCGAGCAGTACTTC. This translates into CASSTLAGVPREQYF.